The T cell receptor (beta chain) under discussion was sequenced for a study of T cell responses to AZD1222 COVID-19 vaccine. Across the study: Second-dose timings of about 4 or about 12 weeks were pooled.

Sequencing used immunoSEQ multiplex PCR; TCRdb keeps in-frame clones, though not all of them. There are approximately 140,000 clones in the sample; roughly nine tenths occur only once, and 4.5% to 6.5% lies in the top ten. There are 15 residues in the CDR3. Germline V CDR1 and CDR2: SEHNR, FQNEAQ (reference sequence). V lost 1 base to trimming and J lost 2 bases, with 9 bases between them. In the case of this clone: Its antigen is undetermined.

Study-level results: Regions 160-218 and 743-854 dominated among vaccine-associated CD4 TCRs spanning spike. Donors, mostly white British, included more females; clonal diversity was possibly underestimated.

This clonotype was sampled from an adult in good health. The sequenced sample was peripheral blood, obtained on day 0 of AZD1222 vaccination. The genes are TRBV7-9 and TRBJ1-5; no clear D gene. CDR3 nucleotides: TGTGCCAGCAGCTTAGGGGATGTTGGCAATCAGCCCCAGCATTTT. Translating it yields CASSLGDVGNQPQHF.